This T cell receptor beta chain derives from a study of shared clonotypes between healthy human individuals. Findings and limits, study-wide: As a rule, naive subsets had a larger estimated richness than memory subsets.

CD45RO-negative, CCR7-selected cells formed the naive CD8 fraction, which excluded terminally differentiated effector memory CD45RA+ cells. V shed 0 bases and J shed 2 bases, with 11 bases lying between them. This CDR3 contains 15 residues. Germline V gene sequence: CDR1 MNHNS, CDR2 SASEGT. Per the original methods: ImmunoSEQ yielded junction-only sequences lacking quality scores, so filtering differed. Produced via immunoSEQ multiplex PCR; TCRdb's table is partial and in-frame only. V and J calls and clone size follow that table, whereas D and trimming were derived from the DNA. The repertoire holds 1.5 million to 2.5 million clones, with about 95% as singletons. About this clone: The antigen is not known.

V is TRBV6-1 and J is TRBJ2-7; possible D gene TRBD1, 5 bases. Sequencing was carried out using naive CD8+ T cells sorted from blood. The sequence was obtained from a man between 18 and 29 years old in good health. DNA for the CDR3: TGTGCCAGCAGTGAAGCTCGTGACAGACCCTACGAGCAGTACTTC. Translated: CASSEARDRPYEQYF.